The sequence of this T cell receptor (beta chain) was determined in a study of blood T cells in healthy people across ages. In regard to this clonotype: Its antigen is still unknown.

Every sample had a minimum of 6.5 million PBMCs isolated. The V and J ends lost 1 base and 2 bases respectively, with 14 bases between them. Germline assignment: CDR1 LGHNA and CDR2 YNFKEQ. The length of the CDR3 is 16 residues. Through a sample-barcoded 5' primer and a J-beta primer mix, a second PCR was run for about 6 to 11 cycles. TCRdb re-called the 5' RACE reads through MiXCR, storing one row per CDR3 protein. The table has roughly 1,000,000 distinct CDR3 sequences, 20% to 25% seen once. Whole-study findings and limits: For the donors, CMV status was unknown and possibly confounded expanded clonotype changes.

These same data were also listed under a study on T cells of mothers and their children. From that paper: Donors were a few healthy Caucasian mothers and their six children. No persistent microchimeric T cell clones were detected.

The V and J genes are TRBV4-2 and TRBJ1-2; D is ambiguous. The sequence was obtained from a girl under 10 years old in good health. The specimen was blood. This chain's CDR3 is CASSQGSPTPNYGYTF. CDR3 DNA: TGTGCCAGCAGCCAAGGATCGCCTACCCCCAACTATGGCTACACCTTC.